The clone carrying this TCR beta chain was seen many times. The data were taken from a study of CD8+CD57+ T cells in acquired aplastic anemia. The study profiled TCR beta VDJ and CDR3 using genomic DNA as template. TCRdb ran MiXCR on the reads and lists one entry per CDR3 protein. The data show around 430,000 distinct CDR3 sequences, 25% to 40% seen once. This CDR3 has 12 residues. The germline V gene encodes CDR1 LNHDA and CDR2 SQIVND (reference sequence). V was pared by 6 bases and J by 7 bases, with 12 bases between. Patients sequenced had flow cytometry evidence of CD8+CD57+ cell expansion. In all patients, the disease was severe acquired aplastic anemia.

The chain recombines TRBV19 with TRBJ1-1; no definite D call. The clonotype originates from a human donor with aplastic anemia. The sequencing sample was made of sorted CD4+, CD8+, or CD8+CD57+ T cells (not recorded which) from PBMCs. The CDR3 nucleotides read TGTGCCAGTAGCGGACCTGGCTATGAAGCTTTCTTT. It yields the protein CASSGPGYEAFF.